The clone carrying this TCR beta chain showed up just a few times. Its antigen is not identified. The data were taken from a study of T cells in Graves' hyperthyroidism and ophthalmopathy. Amplification targeted TCR beta CDR3 regions from RNA transcripts. A set of HTBI primers served as the primers for a first-round RT-PCR of the TCR CDR3. Via MiXCR, TCRdb re-called the multiplex PCR reads, giving one row per CDR3 protein. The sample carries about 300,000 distinct CDR3 sequences, approximately 18% recorded once. The CDR3 spans 15 residues. The V gene lost 0 bases and the J gene lost 9 bases, with 13 bases spanning the gap. The germline gives CDR1 SGHRS, CDR2 YFSETQ. Points from the study as a whole: The model foresaw ophthalmopathy a median roughly 6 months prior to onset.

The chain couples TRBV5-1 to TRBJ1-6; D uncertain. Source material: blood. The source is a middle-aged man with Graves' ophthalmopathy. The CDR3 is CASSLGSPGGSPLHF. The DNA for the CDR3 is TGCGCCAGCAGCTTGGGTTCCCCGGGCGGTTCACCCCTCCACTTT.